Listed here are 25 T cell receptor beta chains from one sample, sequenced in a study of human T cells and chemical hapten exposure. Time point of the sample: pre-sensitization, week 0. As for treatment: therapeutic diphenylcyclopropenone sensitization with weekly scalp DPC. Each CDR3 protein is one row after TCRdb ran MiXCR on the RACE reads. The sample yields 38,000 or so distinct CDR3 sequences, 7.6% seen once. Sequencing was performed on whole blood, taken in connection with sensitization to the hapten diphenylcyclopropenone (DPC). The origin of the receptors is a woman aged 50 to 65 with alopecia areata. Some clones in this sample may be carry-over from other donors' samples.

This clonotype has at least ten counts. V is TRBV10-3 and J is TRBJ1-2; possibly TRBD1 for D (5 bases). This CDR3 has 13 residues. V lost 4 bases, J lost 8 bases, and 14 bases lay in between. Germline V gene data show CDR1 as ENHRY and CDR2 as SYGVKD. As DNA, the CDR3 is TGTGCCATCAGTGGAGGGGTTCAAAAAGGCTACACCTTC. It yields the protein CAISGGVQKGYTF.

This clonotype was seen a few times. The genes are TRBV6-2 or TRBV6-3 and TRBJ2-7, with unresolved D. In germline, CDR1 is MNHEY, CDR2 SVGEGT. Deletions cut 4 bases from V and 5 bases from J, with 12 bases between. The CDR3 contains 13 residues. The CDR3 spells CASSFGNRHEQYF. The CDR3 DNA follows: TGTGCCAGCAGTTTTGGGAATCGACACGAGCAGTACTTC.

In this sample, this clonotype turned up many times. The chain is built from TRBV18 and TRBJ1-2; D gene ambiguous. The CDR3 runs to 12 residues. CDR1 and CDR2 (germline): KGHSH, LQKENI. Trimming took off 3 bases at V and 4 bases at J, with 6 bases between the two ends. CDR3 DNA: TGTGCCAGCTCACCCGGGAGCTATGGCTACACCTTC. It is translated as CASSPGSYGYTF.

The V call is TRBV3-1, the J call TRBJ2-7; D not certain. The CDR3 extends over 13 amino acids. V was pared by 1 base and J by 10 bases, with 14 bases between. Germline lookup yields CDR1 LGHDT and CDR2 YNNKEL (reference sequence). Written as DNA, the CDR3 is TGTGCCAGCAGCCAAGGGACGCCGGGCAGACAGTACTTC. As protein: CASSQGTPGRQYF.

This clonotype has a count of ten or more. The CDR3 DNA is TGCAGTGCTAGAGGACGACAGGGGGCGGAGACTGAAGCTTTCTTT. Its protein product is CSARGRQGAETEAFF. The chain uses TRBV20-1 and TRBJ1-1, with 10 bases matching TRBD1. The CDR3 loop spans 15 amino acids. With V trimmed by 1 base and J by 5 bases, 7 bases remained unmatched. Germline loops: CDR1 DFQATT, CDR2 SNEGSKA (reference sequence).

Ten or more counts support this clonotype. The chain links TRBV18 to TRBJ2-3; possible D gene TRBD2, 5 bases. Germline V lookup: CDR1 KGHSH, CDR2 LQKENI. The CDR3 is made up of 13 amino acids. Trimming pared 1 base from V and 3 bases from J, leaving 5 bases between. This CDR3 is CASSPLATDTQYF. CDR3 DNA: TGTGCCAGCTCACCACTAGCGACAGATACGCAGTATTTT.

This clonotype was observed at least ten times. The chain recombines TRBV9 with TRBJ2-2; the D is unclear. The V gene's germline CDR1 is SGDLS and CDR2 YYNGEE. The CDR3 contains 14 residues. The V and J ends lost 0 bases and 0 bases respectively, with 3 bases between them. The CDR3 here is CASSVDPNTGELFF. The CDR3 DNA follows: TGTGCCAGCAGCGTAGACCCGAACACCGGGGAGCTGTTTTTT.

This clonotype came up many times. The chain carries TRBV11-2 and TRBJ2-1, with a weak D call TRBD2 (5 bases). Trimming pared 7 bases from V and 9 bases from J, leaving 19 bases between. The CDR3 loop spans 14 amino acids. Germline assignment: CDR1 SGHAT and CDR2 FQNNGV. This CDR3 reads CASNMDWAPGEQFF. The CDR3 coding sequence is TGTGCCAGCAACATGGACTGGGCCCCCGGTGAGCAGTTCTTC. Combining the CDR3 with reference TRBV11-2 and TRBJ2-1 gives the whole variable domain EAGVAQSPRYKIIEKRQSVAFWCNPISGHATLYWYQQILGQGPKLLIQFQNNGVVDDSQLPKDRFSAERLKGVDSTLKIQPAKLEDSAVYLCASNMDWAPGEQFFGPGTRLTVL.

This chain connects TRBV7-6 to TRBJ1-1, with 7 bases matching TRBD1. The CDR3 spans 14 residues. The germline V gene has CDR1 SGHVS and CDR2 FNYEAQ. Unmatched junction bases numbered 4, after V lost 6 bases and J lost 0 bases. The CDR3 nucleotides are TGTGCCAGCAGGTCGGGACAGATGAACACTGAAGCTTTCTTT. Translating gives CASRSGQMNTEAFF.

In this sample, this clonotype turned up many times. This sequence joins TRBV29-1 and TRBJ2-3; TRBD1 agrees at 9 bases. Losses at the gene ends were 5 bases for V and 2 bases for J; bases not matched to a gene: 2. The germline CDR1 and CDR2 sequences are SQVTM and ANQGSEA. The CDR3 extends over 13 amino acids. The CDR3 loop is CSVRTGVTDTQYF. Here the CDR3 DNA reads TGCAGCGTTCGGACAGGGGTCACAGATACGCAGTATTTT.

This clonotype was counted at least ten times. The chain combines TRBV9 with TRBJ2-5, with TRBD1 identical over 9 bases. The CDR3 spans 16 residues. Trimming cost V 0 bases and J 6 bases; bases outside gene matches: 9. CDR1 is SGDLS, CDR2 YYNGEE, per germline. CDR3 nucleotide sequence: TGTGCCAGCAGCGTAGGTACAGGGGGCGCTTGGAAGACCCAGTACTTC. Residues: CASSVGTGGAWKTQYF.

This clonotype was counted ten times or more. The chain links TRBV5-6 to TRBJ1-4, with D uncertain. The CDR3 consists of 15 residues. The germline CDR1 and CDR2 sequences are SGHDT and YYEEEE. Trimming removed 0 bases at V and 0 bases at J, with 6 bases between. CDR3 residues: CASSLEAATNEKLFF. The CDR3 DNA follows: TGTGCCAGCAGCTTGGAAGCGGCAACTAATGAAAAACTGTTTTTT.

There are a few counts of this clonotype. The chain carries TRBV7-8 and TRBJ2-5; D may be TRBD1 or TRBD2 (5 bases each). Trimming took 5 bases from V and 7 from J, leaving 17 bases between them. The CDR3 runs 14 residues. Per the germline V gene, CDR1 is SGHVS and CDR2 is FQNEAQ. The CDR3 nucleotides are TGTGCCAGCAGCCCCATCGAGGGGCGAGGGACCCAGTACTTC. This translates into CASSPIEGRGTQYF.

This chain joins TRBV11-2 and TRBJ2-2; D perhaps matches TRBD1 (5 bases). V lost 4 bases, J lost 6 bases, and 18 bases lay in between. Germline CDR1 SGHAT, CDR2 FQNNGV. This CDR3 is 16 amino acids long. CDR3 in DNA: TGTGCCAGCAGCTCCCAGGGCAGGGTCGGTGCCGGGGAGCTGTTTTTT. Encoded protein: CASSSQGRVGAGELFF. Full variable domain (outside the CDR3, taken from reference TRBV11-2 and TRBJ2-2): EAGVAQSPRYKIIEKRQSVAFWCNPISGHATLYWYQQILGQGPKLLIQFQNNGVVDDSQLPKDRFSAERLKGVDSTLKIQPAKLEDSAVYLCASSSQGRVGAGELFFGEGSRLTVL.

This clonotype was recorded at least ten times. The V gene is TRBV10-3, the J gene TRBJ1-6; no firm D call. Germline V gene sequence: CDR1 ENHRY, CDR2 SYGVKD. V gave up 6 bases and J gave up 0 bases, with 9 bases separating them. This CDR3 region has 15 residues. CDR3 in amino acids: CAISAGSSYNSPLHF. CDR3 DNA: TGTGCCATCAGCGCCGGGTCCTCCTATAATTCACCCCTCCACTTT.

This rearrangement joins TRBV29-1 to TRBJ1-1, with D unresolved. Germline values: CDR1 SQVTM, CDR2 ANQGSEA. V lost 4 bases, J lost 1 base, and 4 bases lay in between. CDR3 size: 11 residues. Here the CDR3 DNA reads TGCAGCGTTGCACAGAACACTGAAGCTTTCTTT. Its translation is CSVAQNTEAFF.

This clonotype was seen a handful of times. The chain couples TRBV6-5 to TRBJ1-5, with 8 positions matching TRBD1. This CDR3 comprises 16 residues. V shed 6 bases, J shed 0 bases, and the junction held 7 bases outside the gene matches. The germline gives CDR1 MNHEY, CDR2 SVGAGI. The CDR3 loop reads CASRLLGQGSNQPQHF. The CDR3 DNA follows: TGTGCCAGCAGGCTCCTTGGACAGGGTAGCAATCAGCCCCAGCATTTT.

V gene TRBV27 combines with J gene TRBJ2-7; tentative D call: TRBD2 (6 bases). There are 15 residues in the CDR3. The germline V gene has CDR1 MNHEY and CDR2 SMNVEV (reference sequence). Trimming shortened V by 5 bases and J by 5 bases, and 19 bases separated the two germline ends. CDR3 region: CASSPRGLWDDEQYF. As DNA, the CDR3 is TGTGCCAGCAGTCCGAGGGGACTCTGGGATGACGAGCAGTACTTC.

This clonotype was counted between two and nine times. The CDR3 region is CASSLSGIRKGGLAGRNEQFF. In nucleotides, the CDR3 is TGTGCCAGCAGTTTATCGGGGATTAGGAAGGGCGGACTAGCGGGAAGGAATGAGCAGTTCTTC. The chain joins TRBV28 to TRBJ2-1; TRBD2 aligns across 12 bases. CDR1 and CDR2 from the germline V gene are MDHEN and SYDVKM. The CDR3 covers 21 residues. The ends lost 1 base at V and 7 bases at J; junction bases unmatched: 20.

The genes are TRBV29-1 and TRBJ2-2; weak D call: TRBD2 (6 bases). V lost 7 bases and J lost 3, with 21 bases in between. The CDR3 length is 16 residues. Germline V gives CDR1 SQVTM, CDR2 ANQGSEA. CDR3 protein: CSASGTSARDTGELFF. For the CDR3, the DNA is TGCAGCGCCTCAGGGACTTCGGCCCGGGACACCGGGGAGCTGTTTTTT.

The sample holds many counts of this clonotype. This sequence joins TRBV24-1 and TRBJ1-1; a weak D match, TRBD1 (6 bases). The V gene's germline CDR1 is KGHDR and CDR2 SFDVKD. This CDR3 contains 12 residues. V lost 4 bases to trimming and J lost 8 bases, with 10 bases between them. The CDR3 region has the DNA TGTGCCACCAGTGACCCTACAGGGGAAGCTTTCTTT. This gives the protein CATSDPTGEAFF.

This clonotype was detected many times. The rearrangement uses TRBV12-3 or TRBV12-4 and TRBJ1-5; D is uncertain. Trimming cost V 5 bases and J 6 bases, with 11 bases left between them. This CDR3 has 13 residues. CDR3 in DNA: TGTGCCAGCAGTCTAAGGGCATCTCAGCCCCAGCATTTT. As protein: CASSLRASQPQHF.

The rearrangement links TRBV28 to TRBJ2-7; 7 bases are shared with TRBD2. This CDR3 is 13 amino acids long. CDR1 is MDHEN, CDR2 SYDVKM, per germline. The junction had 4 bases not matched to a gene; V was cut back by 6 bases and J by 2 bases. The CDR3 nucleotides read TGTGCCAGCAGGTGGGGGGGAGCCTACGAGCAGTACTTC. Protein: CASRWGGAYEQYF.

This chain uses TRBV28 with TRBJ1-1; TRBD1 matches at 8 bases. The CDR3 extends over 13 amino acids. The germline gives CDR1 MDHEN, CDR2 SYDVKM. The ends lost 6 bases at V and 6 bases at J; junction bases unmatched: 6. The CDR3 DNA reads as TGTGCCAGCAGAGGACAGGGCCGCGCTGAAGCTTTCTTT. Protein product: CASRGQGRAEAFF.

The rearrangement joins TRBV20-1 to TRBJ2-7, with 9 bases fitting TRBD1. V lost 6 bases to trimming and J lost 5 bases; unmatched junction nucleotides: 11. The CDR3 has 14 amino acids. CDR1 DFQATT and CDR2 SNEGSKA come from the germline V gene (reference sequence). The CDR3 sequence is CSAIPGQGIDEQYF. The CDR3 nucleotides are TGCAGTGCAATCCCGGGACAGGGAATAGACGAGCAGTACTTC.